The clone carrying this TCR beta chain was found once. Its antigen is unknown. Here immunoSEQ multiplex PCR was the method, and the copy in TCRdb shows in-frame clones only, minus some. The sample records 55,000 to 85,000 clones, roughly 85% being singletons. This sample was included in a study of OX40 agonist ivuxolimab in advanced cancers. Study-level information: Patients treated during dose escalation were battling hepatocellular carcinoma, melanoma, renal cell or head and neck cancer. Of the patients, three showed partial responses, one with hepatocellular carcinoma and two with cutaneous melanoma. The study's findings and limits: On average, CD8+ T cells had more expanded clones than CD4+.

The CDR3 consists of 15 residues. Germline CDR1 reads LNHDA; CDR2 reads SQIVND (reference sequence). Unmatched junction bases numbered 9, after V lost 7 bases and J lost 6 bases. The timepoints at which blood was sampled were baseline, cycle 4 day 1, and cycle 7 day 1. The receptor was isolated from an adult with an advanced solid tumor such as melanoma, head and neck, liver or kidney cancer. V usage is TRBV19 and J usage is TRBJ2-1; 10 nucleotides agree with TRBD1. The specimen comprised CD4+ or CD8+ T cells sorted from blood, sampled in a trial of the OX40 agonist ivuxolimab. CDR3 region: CASTTGTGASNEQFF. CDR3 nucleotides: TGTGCCAGTACCACCGGGACAGGGGCTAGCAATGAGCAGTTCTTC. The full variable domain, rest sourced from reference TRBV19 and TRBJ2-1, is DGGITQSPKYLFRKEGQNVTLSCEQNLNHDAMYWYRQDPGQGLRLIYYSQIVNDFQKGDIAEGYSVSREKKESFPLTVTSAQKNPTAFYLCASTTGTGASNEQFFGPGTRLTVL.